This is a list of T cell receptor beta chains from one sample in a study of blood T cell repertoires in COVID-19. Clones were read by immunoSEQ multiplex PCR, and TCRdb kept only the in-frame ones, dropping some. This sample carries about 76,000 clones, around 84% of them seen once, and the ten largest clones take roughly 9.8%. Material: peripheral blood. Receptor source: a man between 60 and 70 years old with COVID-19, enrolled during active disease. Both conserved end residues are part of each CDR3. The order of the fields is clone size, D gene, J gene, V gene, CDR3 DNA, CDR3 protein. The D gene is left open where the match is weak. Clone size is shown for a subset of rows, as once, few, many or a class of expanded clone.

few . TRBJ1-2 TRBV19 TGTGCCAGTAGTATTTGGGACACCCCTAACTATGGCTACACCTTC CASSIWDTPNYGYTF
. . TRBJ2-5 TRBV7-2 TGTGCCAGCAGCTTAGCCACAGGGGAGACCCAGTACTTC CASSLATGETQYF
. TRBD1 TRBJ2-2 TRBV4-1 TGCGCCAGCAGTTACCGACAGGGTTTTGACACCGGGGAGCTGTTTTTT CASSYRQGFDTGELFF
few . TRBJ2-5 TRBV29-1 TGCAGCGAAGGCACCGTTCGAGGGGGCCAAGAGACCCAGTACTTC CSEGTVRGGQETQYF
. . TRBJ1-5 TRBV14 TGTGCCAGCAGCCAAGAAGCGGGGTTTAGCAATCAGCCCCAGCATTTT CASSQEAGFSNQPQHF
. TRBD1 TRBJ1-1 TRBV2 TGTGCCAGCACCCACGAACAGGGGGATGGGACTGAAGCTTTCTTT CASTHEQGDGTEAFF
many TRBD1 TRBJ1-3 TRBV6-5 TGTGCCAGCAAGGACAGGGGGCGAAGAAACACCATATATTTT CASKDRGRRNTIYF
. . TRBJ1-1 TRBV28 TGTGCCAGCAGGCGGGGCCCCCAATTGAACACTGAAGCTTTCTTT CASRRGPQLNTEAFF
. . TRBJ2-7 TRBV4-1 TGCGCCAGCAGCCTTACCTCTAGCGTCTCCTACGAGCAGTACTTC CASSLTSSVSYEQYF
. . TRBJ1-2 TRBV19 TGTGCCAGTAGTATCCCCGGGAGCCAGTATGGCTACACCTTC CASSIPGSQYGYTF
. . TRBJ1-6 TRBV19 TGTGCCAGTAGTATCCGTTATAATTCACCCCTCCACTTT CASSIRYNSPLHF
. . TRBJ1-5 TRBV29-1 TGCAGCCACGGGACACCTCAAGGGCCCCAGCATTTT CSHGTPQGPQHF
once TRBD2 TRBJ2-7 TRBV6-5 TGTGCCAGCAGGAGGACTAGCGGGGGTTTCTACGAGCAGTACTTC CASRRTSGGFYEQYF
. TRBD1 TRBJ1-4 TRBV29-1 TGCAGCGTTGTCTTGGGGACAGGCTCGCCTGAAAAACTGTTTTTT CSVVLGTGSPEKLFF
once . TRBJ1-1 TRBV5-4 TGTGCCAGCAGCTCGGTCCAAGTTAACACTGAAGCTTTCTTT CASSSVQVNTEAFF
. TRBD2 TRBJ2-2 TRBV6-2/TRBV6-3 TGTGCCAGCAGCGCTAGCGGGGGGAACACCGGGGAGCTGTTTTTT CASSASGGNTGELFF
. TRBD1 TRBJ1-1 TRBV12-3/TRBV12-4 TGTGCCAGCAGTCGTCCGGGACAGGGGAGAACTTTCTTT CASSRPGQGRTFF
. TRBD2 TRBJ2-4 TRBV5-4 TGTGCCAGCAGACCACTAGCGGGAAACATTCAGTACTTC CASRPLAGNIQYF
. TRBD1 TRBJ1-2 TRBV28 TGTGCCAGCAGTTTAAACAGGGGGCAAGGCTACACCTTC CASSLNRGQGYTF
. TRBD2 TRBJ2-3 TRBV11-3 TGTGCCAGCAGCCCCACACTAGCGGGAGGGCCAGATACGCAGTATTTT CASSPTLAGGPDTQYF
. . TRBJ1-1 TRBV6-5 TGTGCCAGCAGCCACGTGAGGGACACTGAAGCTTTCTTT CASSHVRDTEAFF
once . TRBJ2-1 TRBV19 TGTGCCAGTAGTAAACTGAACCAAGCGGAGGCAGAGCAGTTCTTC CASSKLNQAEAEQFF
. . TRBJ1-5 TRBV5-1 TGCGCCAGCAGCTTGGGTTTAGGAGGGGCAGGGCAGCCCCAGCATTTT CASSLGLGGAGQPQHF
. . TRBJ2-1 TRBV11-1 TGTGCCAGCAGCTTACCCGAGCTAGATGAGCAGTTCTTC CASSLPELDEQFF
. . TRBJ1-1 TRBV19 TGTGCCAGTAGTGCCGACAGTTCTTTCACTGAAGCTTTCTTT CASSADSSFTEAFF
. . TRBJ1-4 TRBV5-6 TGTGCCAGCAGCCGCCTCGGGACTAATGAAAAACTGTTTTTT CASSRLGTNEKLFF
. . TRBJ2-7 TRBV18 TGTGCCAGCTCACCGGGACACTCGACCTCCTACGAGCAGTACTTC CASSPGHSTSYEQYF
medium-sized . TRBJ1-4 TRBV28 TGTGCCAGCCTGGCCAGGGAAAATGAAAAACTGTTTTTT CASLARENEKLFF
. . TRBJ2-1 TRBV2 TGTGCCAGCAGTGACTCCAGGGTTGGTGAGCAGTTCTTC CASSDSRVGEQFF
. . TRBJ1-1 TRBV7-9 TGTGCCAGCAGCAAGACACAGTTCCAAGGACACGCGGACACTGAAGCTTTCTTT CASSKTQFQGHADTEAFF
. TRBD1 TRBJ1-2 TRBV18 TGTGCCAGCTCTCCTCAGGGGGCGCTTGGTGACTATGGCTACACCTTC CASSPQGALGDYGYTF
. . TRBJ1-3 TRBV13 TGTGCCAGCAGCCCCCGTCCGGGAAACACCATATATTTT CASSPRPGNTIYF
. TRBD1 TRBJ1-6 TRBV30 TGTGCCTTGGTCAAATTCTCCGGCAGGGGGCTAAAAATCGGCAATTCACCCCTCCACTTT CALVKFSGRGLKIGNSPLHF
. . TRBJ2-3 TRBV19 TGTGCCAGTAGTAAGGAGGCGACCCCTGGGGATACGCAGTATTTT CASSKEATPGDTQYF
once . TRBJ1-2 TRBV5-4 TGTGCCAGCAGCTTGTACAGGGAACCATATGGCTACACCTTC CASSLYREPYGYTF
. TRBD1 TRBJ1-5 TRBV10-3 TGTGCCTCACTCCAGGGGGCGAATCAGCCCCAGCATTTT CASLQGANQPQHF
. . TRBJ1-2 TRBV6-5 TGTGCCAGCCGAACCGAGTACGGAGACTATGGCTACACCTTC CASRTEYGDYGYTF
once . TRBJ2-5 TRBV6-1 TGTGCCAGCAGTGAACTGGGGCTGGAGACCCAGTACTTC CASSELGLETQYF
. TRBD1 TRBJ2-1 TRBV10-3 TGTGCCACCAGGACAGGGTCCAATGAGCAGTTCTTC CATRTGSNEQFF
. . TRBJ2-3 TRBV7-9 TGTGCCAGCAGCTTAGCGGGGGGTCAGGGTACCACAGATACGCAGTATTTT CASSLAGGQGTTDTQYF
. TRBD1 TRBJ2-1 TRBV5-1 TGCGCCAGCAGCCCTATGGGGACAGGCTCCAATGAGCAGTTCTTC CASSPMGTGSNEQFF
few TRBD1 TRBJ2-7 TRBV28 TGTGCCAGCAGTTTAAAAAAGTGGACAGGGGACGAGCAGTACTTC CASSLKKWTGDEQYF
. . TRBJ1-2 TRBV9 TGTGCCAGCAGCGTAGGAGTAGGGGCCTTCTATGGCTACACCTTC CASSVGVGAFYGYTF
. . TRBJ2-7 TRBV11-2 TGTGCCAGCAGCGCAAACAGGGGGAGGGTCTCCTACGAGCAGTACTTC CASSANRGRVSYEQYF
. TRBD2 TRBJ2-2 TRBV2 TGTGCCAGCACAGCGGGAGGGCCCTTGGGCGGGGAGCTGTTTTTT CASTAGGPLGGELFF
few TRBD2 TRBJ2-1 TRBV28 TGTGCCAGCAGTCGACCGCAGCGGGGCCTGAGCTCCTACAATGAGCAGTTCTTC CASSRPQRGLSSYNEQFF
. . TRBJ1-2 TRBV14 TGTGCCAGCAGCCAAGTTGGCAGCTATGGCTACACCTTC CASSQVGSYGYTF
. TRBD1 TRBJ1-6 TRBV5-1 TGCGCCAGCAGCACCTCGCAGGGACAGTTAAATTCACCCCTCCACTTT CASSTSQGQLNSPLHF
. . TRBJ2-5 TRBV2 TGTGCCAGCAGGGAGGCCCGGGAGGAGACCCAGTACTTC CASREAREETQYF
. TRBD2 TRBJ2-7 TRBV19 TGTGCCAGTAGCACGAGACTAGCGGGAGTGGTCGAGCAGTACTTC CASSTRLAGVVEQYF
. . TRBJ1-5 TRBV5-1 TGCGCCAGCAGCTTGGCCCCAGGTGATCAGCCCCAGCATTTT CASSLAPGDQPQHF
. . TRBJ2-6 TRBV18 TGTGCCAGCTCACCCGGTCCCCCCTCTGGGGCCAACGTCCTGACTTTC CASSPGPPSGANVLTF
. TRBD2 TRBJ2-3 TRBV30 TGTGCCTGGAGGGCAGGACTAGCAACAGATACGCAGTATTTT CAWRAGLATDTQYF
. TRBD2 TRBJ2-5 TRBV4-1 TGCGCCAGCAGCCAAGTTGGGGTAGCGGGAGTTTTAAAGACCCAGTACTTC CASSQVGVAGVLKTQYF